The source of this T cell receptor beta chain is a study of T cell responses to AZD1222 COVID-19 vaccine. Study-wide findings and caveats: Receipt of two AZD1222 doses was followed by a rise in Spike-specific TCR breadth and depth. AZD1222 recipients seropositive at baseline numbered only six.

Sequencing was performed with immunoSEQ multiplex PCR; in TCRdb, only in-frame clones are kept and a portion is missing. The sample has around 100,000 clones; around nine tenths are singletons. The V gene end was trimmed by 6 bases and the J gene end by 6 bases; junction bases not matched to a gene: 12. Looked up from germline, CDR1 is SGHTA and CDR2 is FQGNSA. This CDR3 has 15 residues. In regard to this clone: The antigen is not known.

This clonotype originated in an adult in good health. The material was peripheral blood, obtained on day 0 of AZD1222 vaccination. This sequence joins TRBV7-2 and TRBJ1-2, with 8 bases identical to TRBD1. The CDR3 DNA sequence: TGTGCCAGCAGAGAGACAGGGGACCCTTTGGATGGCTACACCTTC. This encodes CASRETGDPLDGYTF.